Shown below are 5 T cell receptor beta chains from a single sample sequenced in a study of Graves' ophthalmopathy and Graves' hyperthyroidism. From RNA, the CDR3 regions of TCR beta chains were amplified and sequenced. Second-round multiplex PCR came after first-round RT-PCR with HTBI primers. TCRdb re-called the multiplex PCR reads through MiXCR, storing one row per CDR3 protein. The table shows approximately 460,000 distinct CDR3 sequences, with 13% to 15% occurring only once. Sample: blood. The receptor source for this set is a woman in her thirties with Graves' ophthalmopathy.

The V gene is TRBV27, the J gene TRBJ2-2; D might be TRBD2 (7 bases). Trimming stripped 6 bases from V and 5 bases from J, with 16 bases between. CDR1 is MNHEY, CDR2 SMNVEV, per germline (reference sequence). CDR3 length: 15 residues. The CDR3 sequence is CASRPAGAVTGELFF. The CDR3, as DNA: TGTGCCAGCAGGCCGGCGGGGGCGGTTACCGGGGAGCTGTTTTTT.

This clonotype was counted at least ten times. The gene calls are TRBV6-1 and TRBJ2-6; D unresolved. Germline assignment: CDR1 MNHNS and CDR2 SASEGT. This CDR3 region has 16 residues. V shed 0 bases and J shed 6 bases, with 12 bases lying between them. CDR3 nucleotide sequence: TGTGCCAGCAGTGAAGCGTCCTCCGTCTCGGCCAACGTCCTGACTTTC. Translating it yields CASSEASSVSANVLTF.

On this clonotype: The conserved closing phenylalanine or tryptophan is absent in this CDR3, likely reflecting a read error. It is unclear where the CDR3 begins or ends on the DNA, so no DNA is shown, and the CDR3 is as TCRdb lists it. V and J are TRBV12-3 or TRBV12-4 and TRBJ1-1. With termini counted, the CDR3 has 11 amino acids. CDR3 loop: CASSLDTEALY.

This clonotype showed up many times. V gene TRBV6-1 combines with J gene TRBJ1-1; D may be TRBD1 (6 bases). V was clipped by 5 bases and J by 8 bases, with 15 bases between them. From germline, CDR1 is MNHNS and CDR2 SASEGT. This CDR3 is 13 amino acids long. CDR3 nucleotide sequence: TGTGCCAGCAGTCCCCAGGACAGCCGAGAAGCTTTCTTT. Its translation is CASSPQDSREAFF.

A few counts support this clonotype. This sequence joins TRBV12-3 or TRBV12-4 and TRBJ1-6; TRBD1 aligns across 7 bases. J gave up 1 base and V 4 bases, and 1 base lay outside the gene matches. This CDR3 has 15 amino acids. CDR3 DNA sequence: TGTGCCAGCAGTTACAGGGGATCCTATAATTCACCCCTCCACTTT. Translated: CASSYRGSYNSPLHF.